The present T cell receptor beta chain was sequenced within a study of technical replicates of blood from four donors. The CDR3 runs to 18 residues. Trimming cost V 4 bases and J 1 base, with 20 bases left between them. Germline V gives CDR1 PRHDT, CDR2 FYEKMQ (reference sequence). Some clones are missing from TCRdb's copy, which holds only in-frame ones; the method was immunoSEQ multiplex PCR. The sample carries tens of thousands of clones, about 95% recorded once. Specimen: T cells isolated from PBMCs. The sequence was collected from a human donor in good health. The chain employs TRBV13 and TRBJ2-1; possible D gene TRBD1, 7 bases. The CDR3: CASSSRDPQGTSYNEQFF. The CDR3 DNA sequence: TGTGCCAGCAGCTCGCGCGACCCACAGGGGACTTCCTACAATGAGCAGTTCTTC.